The present T cell receptor (beta chain) was sequenced within a study of shared clonotypes between healthy human individuals. Study information: The study drew on a couple of women and a few men aged 18 to 49 as donors.

The assay was immunoSEQ multiplex PCR, and TCRdb's table has in-frame clones only and misses some. The sample records around 1,100,000 clones, around three quarters being singletons. All donors were Caucasian adults living in Nashville, Tennessee. Trimming left V 2 bases short and J 0 bases short, with 6 bases between. This CDR3 has 13 residues. CDR1 SGHTS and CDR2 YDEGEE come from the germline V gene. The sequenced material came from memory CD4+ T cells from PBMCs. Noted subset: CD45RA-negative fraction. This chain links TRBV5-8 with TRBJ2-7; the D is unclear. This sequence originates from a man between 18 and 35 years old in good health. Some clones in this sample may be carry-over from other donors' samples. CDR3 region: CASSLRNSYEQYF. In DNA, the CDR3 is TGTGCCAGCAGCTTACGCAACTCCTACGAGCAGTACTTC.